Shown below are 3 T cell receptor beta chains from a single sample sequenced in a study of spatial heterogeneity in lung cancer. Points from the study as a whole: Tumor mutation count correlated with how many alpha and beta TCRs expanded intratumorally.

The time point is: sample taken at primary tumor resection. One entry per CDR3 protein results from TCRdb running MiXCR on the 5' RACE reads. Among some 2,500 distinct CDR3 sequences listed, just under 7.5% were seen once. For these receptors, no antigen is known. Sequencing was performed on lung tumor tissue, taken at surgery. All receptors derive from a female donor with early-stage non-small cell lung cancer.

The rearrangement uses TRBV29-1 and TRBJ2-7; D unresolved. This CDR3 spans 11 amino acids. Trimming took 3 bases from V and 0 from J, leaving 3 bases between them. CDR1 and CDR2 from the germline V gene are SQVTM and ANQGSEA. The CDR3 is CSVESSYEQYF. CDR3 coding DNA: TGCAGCGTTGAGAGCTCCTACGAGCAGTACTTC.

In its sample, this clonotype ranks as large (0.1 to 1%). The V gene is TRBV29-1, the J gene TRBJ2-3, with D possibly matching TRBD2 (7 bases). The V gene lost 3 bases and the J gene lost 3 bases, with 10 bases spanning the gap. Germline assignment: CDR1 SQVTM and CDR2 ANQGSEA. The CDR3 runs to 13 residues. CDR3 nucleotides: TGCAGCGTTGATGAGGGGGGGACAGATACGCAGTATTTT. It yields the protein CSVDEGGTDTQYF.

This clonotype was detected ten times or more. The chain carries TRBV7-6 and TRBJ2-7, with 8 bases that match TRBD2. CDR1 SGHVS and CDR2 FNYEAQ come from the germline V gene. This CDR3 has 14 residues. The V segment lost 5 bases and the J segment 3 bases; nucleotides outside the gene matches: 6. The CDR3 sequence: CASSNLGLGYEQYF. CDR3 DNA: TGTGCCAGCAGCAACTTGGGACTAGGCTACGAGCAGTACTTC.